This TCR beta chain was sequenced in a study of cytomegalovirus exposure and HLA in healthy donors. Study details: The same platform used for the 500 to 850 first-cohort repertoires was also used for the approximately 120 validation repertoires, as a later analysis reported.

The donors were part of the roughly 120-subject validation cohort, which stood apart from the approximately 700-subject first cohort. Study-wide findings and caveats: Using the classifier, cytomegalovirus status was reportedly diagnosed with high specificity and sensitivity. The study recorded 150 to 200 TCR beta chains that were cytomegalovirus-associated.

CDR1 is SEHNR and CDR2 is FQNEAQ in the germline V gene (reference sequence). The ends were cut back, 8 bases at V and 7 bases at J, with 9 bases in the middle. This CDR3 contains 12 residues. Sequenced by immunoSEQ multiplex PCR; TCRdb stores in-frame clones only, minus some. This table has 130,000 or so clones, nearly 90% appearing once. About this clone: No antigen is known for it.

The sequencing sample was made of PBMCs. The V call is TRBV7-9, the J call TRBJ1-6; no clear D gene. The source is a man aged 25-40 years in good health and CMV-seronegative. DNA of the CDR3: TGTGCCAGCTCACACCCGAATTCACCCCTCCACTTT. It is translated as CASSHPNSPLHF.